Below are 27 T cell receptor beta chains sequenced from a single sample in a study of technical replicates of blood from a few donors. Assay used: immunoSEQ multiplex PCR; TCRdb lists only in-frame clones, some missing. This table has approximately 95,000 clones, approximately 95% appearing once. The material sequenced was T cells isolated from PBMCs. These receptor sequences come from a human donor in good health.

This clone showed up just once. The rearrangement joins TRBV5-4 to TRBJ2-7; tentative D call: TRBD2 (6 bases). Trimming removed 3 bases at V and 2 bases at J, with 9 bases between. The CDR3 totals 13 residues. Per germline, CDR1 SGHNT and CDR2 YYREEE (reference sequence). The CDR3 DNA follows: TGTGCCAGCAGCTACGGGGGAACCTACGAGCAGTACTTC. Its protein is CASSYGGTYEQYF.

V usage is TRBV4-3 and J usage is TRBJ2-7; 11 nucleotides agree with TRBD2. This CDR3 contains 13 residues. Germline V gene lookup returns CDR1 LGHNA and CDR2 YSLEER. V lost 4 bases to trimming and J lost 6 bases; unmatched junction nucleotides: 2. Here the CDR3 reads CASSPTSGVEQYF. The CDR3 DNA reads as TGCGCCAGCAGCCCGACTAGCGGGGTCGAGCAGTACTTC.

The chain is built from TRBV5-6 and TRBJ2-2; no definite D call. Germline CDR1 reads SGHDT; CDR2 reads YYEEEE. Deletions cut 4 bases from V and 6 bases from J, with 10 bases between. The CDR3 covers 13 residues. This CDR3 is CASSDLGAGELFF. The CDR3 DNA reads as TGTGCCAGCAGCGACCTAGGTGCCGGGGAGCTGTTTTTT.

The genes are TRBV28 and TRBJ1-4, with D uncertain. The CDR3 has 14 residues. Trimming took 4 bases from V and 8 from J, leaving 14 bases between them. The V gene's germline CDR1 is MDHEN and CDR2 SYDVKM. This chain's CDR3 is CASSSLDLREKLFF. The CDR3 nucleotides are TGTGCCAGCAGTTCCTTGGACTTGCGAGAAAAACTGTTTTTT.

DNA for the CDR3: TGTGCCAGTAGCCCACCCACGCCCGGGAGGCGTACAAATGAGCAGTTCTTC. It codes for CASSPPTPGRRTNEQFF. V and J are TRBV19 and TRBJ2-1, with 7 bases lining up with TRBD2. The CDR3 runs to 17 residues. Germline-derived CDR1 and CDR2 are LNHDA and SQIVND (reference sequence). After removal of 6 bases from V and 7 bases from J, the junction contained 18 bases not matched to a gene. Complete variable domain (other parts from reference TRBV19 and TRBJ2-1): DGGITQSPKYLFRKEGQNVTLSCEQNLNHDAMYWYRQDPGQGLRLIYYSQIVNDFQKGDIAEGYSVSREKKESFPLTVTSAQKNPTAFYLCASSPPTPGRRTNEQFFGPGTRLTVL.

This clone was seen only once. The DNA of the CDR3 is TGTGCCAGCAGCTTAAGTACAGGGGGCGACGAGCAGTACTTC. Protein: CASSLSTGGDEQYF. The chain combines TRBV7-8 with TRBJ2-7; TRBD1 matches at 9 bases. The CDR3 runs 14 residues. V lost 2 bases, J lost 5 bases, and 4 bases stayed unmatched. The V gene's germline CDR1 is SGHVS and CDR2 FQNEAQ.

This chain joins TRBV2 and TRBJ1-1; D ambiguous. Germline-derived CDR1 and CDR2 are SNHLY and FYNNEI. V lost 4 bases and J 2 bases, leaving 11 bases between the germline ends. The CDR3 has 14 residues. The CDR3 DNA is TGTGCCAGCAGTGGGAGGTGGGGTAACACTGAAGCTTTCTTT. Translated, it gives CASSGRWGNTEAFF. Based on the CDR3 plus reference TRBV2 and TRBJ1-1, the full variable domain is EPEVTQTPSHQVTQMGQEVILRCVPISNHLYFYWYRQILGQKVEFLVSFYNNEISEKSEIFDDQFSVERPDGSNFTLKIRSTKLEDSAMYFCASSGRWGNTEAFFGQGTRLTVV.

The chain's CDR3 is CASSIGQFYEQYF. The CDR3 DNA reads TGTGCCAGTAGTATAGGACAGTTCTACGAGCAGTACTTC. The gene calls are TRBV19 and TRBJ2-7; tentative D call: TRBD1 (5 bases). Trimming removed 1 base from V and 3 bases from J, with 7 bases in between. CDR3 length: 13 residues. Per the germline V gene, CDR1 is LNHDA and CDR2 is SQIVND (reference sequence).

This clone was recorded only once. The CDR3 DNA is TGTGCCAGCAGCGGGGACATCCAAGAGACCCAGTACTTC. Its protein is CASSGDIQETQYF. The V gene is TRBV9, the J gene TRBJ2-5, with a possible D match to TRBD1 (6 bases). The CDR3 length is 13 residues. Germline V CDR1 and CDR2: SGDLS, YYNGEE. The V gene lost 3 bases and the J gene lost 1 base, with 7 bases spanning the gap.

This chain uses TRBV4-2 with TRBJ1-1, with 7 bases aligning to TRBD1. Looked up from germline, CDR1 is LGHNA and CDR2 is YNFKEQ. The CDR3 loop spans 15 amino acids. With V trimmed by 4 bases and J by 5 bases, 10 bases remained unmatched. The CDR3: CASSRLRTGPTEAFF. In nucleotides, the CDR3 is TGTGCCAGCAGCCGATTGAGGACAGGACCAACTGAAGCTTTCTTT.

CDR3 amino acids: CASSEGHYSGNTIYF. The CDR3 nucleotides are TGTGCCAGCAGTGAAGGACATTACTCTGGAAACACCATATATTTT. This sequence joins TRBV6-1 and TRBJ1-3; the D is unclear. The length of the CDR3 is 15 residues. Trimming stripped 1 base from V and 0 bases from J, with 7 bases between. CDR1 is MNHNS, CDR2 SASEGT, per germline.

This clone showed up just once. The chain employs TRBV28 and TRBJ2-7; TRBD1 agrees at 7 bases. V lost 3 bases to trimming and J lost 3 bases; unmatched junction nucleotides: 8. Germline V gives CDR1 MDHEN, CDR2 SYDVKM. The CDR3 sequence is 15 residues long. The CDR3 sequence is CASSFRAQGIYEQYF. The CDR3 DNA sequence: TGTGCCAGCAGTTTCAGGGCACAGGGGATCTACGAGCAGTACTTC.

CDR3 coding DNA: TGTGCCACCAGCAACGTCCGGCGGGGTCAGCCCCAGCATTTT. Amino acids: CATSNVRRGQPQHF. This chain connects TRBV15 to TRBJ1-5; D gene uncertain. V lost 4 bases and J lost 6, with 13 bases in between. The CDR3 extends over 14 amino acids. The germline V gene has CDR1 LNHNV and CDR2 YYDKDF (reference sequence). Supplemented by reference TRBV15 and TRBJ1-5, the full variable domain reads DAMVIQNPRYQVTQFGKPVTLSCSQTLNHNVMYWYQQKSSQAPKLLFHYYDKDFNNEADTPDNFQSRRPNTSFCFLDIRSPGLGDTAMYLCATSNVRRGQPQHFGDGTRLSIL.

This rearrangement joins TRBV4-1 to TRBJ2-5, with a weak D call TRBD2 (6 bases). CDR1 and CDR2 from the germline V gene are MGHRA and YSYEKL. V lost 4 bases and J 0 bases, leaving 27 bases between the germline ends. CDR3 length: 20 amino acids. CDR3 amino acids: CASSPLGVIADAIYQETQYF. CDR3 DNA: TGCGCCAGCAGCCCCTTGGGGGTAATAGCGGATGCTATATACCAAGAGACCCAGTACTTC.

The chain carries TRBV12-5 and TRBJ1-4; tentative D call: TRBD1 (5 bases). Germline V lookup: CDR1 LGHNT, CDR2 FRNRAP. This CDR3 is 14 amino acids long. V was clipped by 0 bases and J by 8 bases, with 10 bases between them. The CDR3: CASGLVGGGEKLFF. DNA of the CDR3: TGTGCTAGTGGTTTGGTCGGCGGGGGGGAAAAACTGTTTTTT.

The chain has TRBV5-1 and TRBJ1-1; D unclear. The germline gives CDR1 SGHRS, CDR2 YFSETQ. The CDR3 is 14 residues long. Deletions cut 5 bases from V and 3 bases from J, with 14 bases between. This CDR3 reads CASSSSGSHTEAFF. DNA for the CDR3: TGCGCCAGCAGTAGCTCCGGCAGCCACACTGAAGCTTTCTTT.

The chain has TRBV11-2 and TRBJ2-3; the D is unclear. V lost 3 bases and J 3 bases, leaving 4 bases between the germline ends. The CDR3 is 12 residues long. CDR1 and CDR2 from the germline V gene are SGHAT and FQNNGV. CDR3 nucleotides: TGTGCCAGCAGCTTTTCGACAGATACGCAGTATTTT. Protein product: CASSFSTDTQYF.

The chain employs TRBV10-3 and TRBJ2-5; D might be TRBD1 (6 bases). Germline CDR1 is ENHRY and CDR2 is SYGVKD. The germline V and J ends were trimmed by 7 bases and 2 bases, with 11 bases remaining between them. The CDR3 contains 13 residues. As DNA, the CDR3 is TGTGCCATCATGGGGGCCGGGCAAGAGACCCAGTACTTC. Residues: CAIMGAGQETQYF.

Only a few counts were recorded for this clone. This CDR3 reads CASSPSSGTSFDEQFF. The CDR3 nucleotides read TGTGCCAGCAGCCCTAGTTCCGGGACTAGTTTCGATGAGCAGTTCTTC. The chain employs TRBV7-6 and TRBJ2-1, with 8 nucleotides matching TRBD2. There are 16 residues in the CDR3. Germline CDR1 reads SGHVS; CDR2 reads FNYEAQ. V lost 5 bases to trimming and J lost 8 bases; unmatched junction nucleotides: 14.

Only a few counts were recorded for this clone. The chain couples TRBV2 to TRBJ1-5, with 7 bases aligning to TRBD1. Germline V lookup: CDR1 SNHLY, CDR2 FYNNEI. CDR3 length: 15 residues. Trimming removed 5 bases from V and 7 bases from J; junction bases left unmatched: 11. The CDR3 bases are TGTGCCAGCAGTCGGACCGGGACAGCGGAACAGCCCCAGCATTTT. This encodes CASSRTGTAEQPQHF.

The chain links TRBV5-4 to TRBJ2-3, with 13 bases that match TRBD2. With V trimmed by 4 bases and J by 6 bases, 5 bases remained unmatched. Germline values: CDR1 SGHNT, CDR2 YYREEE (reference sequence). CDR3 size: 15 residues. The CDR3 sequence: CASSRTSGSPDTQYF. In DNA, the CDR3 is TGTGCCAGCAGCCGGACTAGCGGGAGTCCGGATACGCAGTATTTT.

V usage is TRBV11-3 and J usage is TRBJ1-1, with a possible D match to TRBD1 (5 bases). The length of the CDR3 is 14 residues. CDR1 is SGHNT and CDR2 is YENEEA in the germline V gene. The germline V and J ends were trimmed by 3 bases and 4 bases, with 12 bases remaining between them. As DNA, the CDR3 is TGTGCCAGCAGCTTCACAGGTCTTAGCACTGAAGCTTTCTTT. Translated: CASSFTGLSTEAFF.

The chain employs TRBV4-3 and TRBJ2-3; TRBD1 is a possible D gene (5 bases). The CDR3 is made up of 17 amino acids. CDR1 is LGHNA, CDR2 YSLEER, per germline. Between the trimmed V and J ends, which lost 0 bases and 2 bases, there was a span of 15 bases. This CDR3 reads CASSQDPQGPPTDTQYF. The CDR3, as DNA: TGCGCCAGCAGCCAAGATCCCCAGGGCCCTCCCACAGATACGCAGTATTTT.

The V and J genes are TRBV28 and TRBJ2-7; 7 nucleotides agree with TRBD2. V was pared by 6 bases and J by 4 bases, with 12 bases of the junction left unmatched. Germline V gene data show CDR1 as MDHEN and CDR2 as SYDVKM. The CDR3 has 15 amino acids. The CDR3 DNA sequence: TGTGCCAGCAGGGTCCTAGGCAGCGGGATATACGAGCAGTACTTC. Protein: CASRVLGSGIYEQYF.

The V gene is TRBV7-8, the J gene TRBJ1-1, with 8 bases that match TRBD1. V shed 2 bases and J 4 bases; nucleotides not matched to a gene: 21. The length of the CDR3 is 20 residues. Germline CDR1 and CDR2: SGHVS and FQNEAQ. CDR3 residues: CASSLSGRSDRADWSTEAFF. CDR3 DNA sequence: TGTGCCAGCAGCTTATCCGGGAGGTCGGACAGGGCCGATTGGAGCACTGAAGCTTTCTTT.

This chain links TRBV6-6 with TRBJ2-7; TRBD2 matches 7 bases. In germline, CDR1 is MNHNY, CDR2 SVGAGI (reference sequence). V lost 2 bases, J lost 6 bases, and 7 bases stayed unmatched. The CDR3 contains 14 residues. This CDR3 is CASSYRRERLEQYF. The CDR3, as DNA: TGTGCCAGCAGTTACCGGCGGGAGAGGCTCGAGCAGTACTTC.

The chain carries TRBV11-2 and TRBJ1-2, with 7 bases that match TRBD1. The germline gives CDR1 SGHAT, CDR2 FQNNGV. The CDR3 contains 13 residues. Germline trimming cut 3 bases from V and 5 bases from J; bases unmatched to any gene: 3. This chain's CDR3 is CASSLETGYGYTF. CDR3 coding DNA: TGTGCCAGCAGCTTGGAGACAGGGTATGGCTACACCTTC.